This TCR beta chain originates from a study of T cell responses to AZD1222 COVID-19 vaccine. As for the study in general: Investigators merged groups given second doses at roughly 4 or roughly 12 weeks.

This clone was picked up one time. Its antigen is unknown. Overall study results and limits: In all cases, repertoires were sampled only after the peak T cell response. Unmutated variant regions reportedly attract nearly half of all spike-specific TCRs. Donor demographics were predominantly white British with a female majority; clonal diversity may be underestimated.

The CDR3 covers 13 residues. Looked up from germline, CDR1 is MRHNA and CDR2 is SNTAGT. V lost 3 bases to trimming and J lost 3 bases, with 8 bases between them. Profiling relied on immunoSEQ multiplex PCR, and the TCRdb table lists in-frame clones only, not all of them. The table lists around 200,000 clones, about 91% of them singletons. The sample was peripheral blood, taken on day 0 of AZD1222 vaccination. This clonotype originated in an adult in good health. The V call is TRBV6-4, the J call TRBJ2-5; D gene ambiguous. CDR3 sequence (DNA): TGTGCCAGCAGTGAATCACCAAAAGAGACCCAGTACTTC. Its translation: CASSESPKETQYF.